The clone carrying this TCR beta chain was observed once. Next came a second PCR, run for about 6 to 12 cycles, which used a sample-barcoded 5' primer along with a J-beta primer mix. Each cDNA molecule was tagged by a template-switch adaptor with 12 random nucleotides. Via MiXCR, TCRdb re-called the 5' RACE reads, giving one row per CDR3 protein. The sample lists about 1 million distinct CDR3 sequences; under 45% were seen once. Germline CDR1 and CDR2: SGHVS and FQNEAQ. Trimming removed 0 bases from V and 5 bases from J, with 20 bases in between. The CDR3 length is 17 residues. This entry is derived from a study of blood T cells in healthy people across ages.

Sequences were obtained from blood. The chain is built from TRBV7-8 and TRBJ2-7; D is possibly TRBD1 (6 bases). The sequence was obtained from an older woman in good health. The CDR3, as DNA: TGTGCCAGCAGCTTAGCGCAGGCAGGGGCCAGGGCCGACGAGCAGTACTTC. Translation: CASSLAQAGARADEQYF.